There are a few counts of the clone carrying this T cell receptor beta chain. Antigen specificity is unknown. This sample is part of a study of neurological immune-mediated disorders. Study-wide findings and caveats: With the multiple sclerosis repertoire cluster, none of the clinical or MRI features showed an association.

Germline trimming cut 4 bases from V and 3 bases from J; bases unmatched to any gene: 14. The CDR3 runs to 17 residues. The germline V gene encodes CDR1 SGHAT and CDR2 FQNNGV. With 10-nucleotide random UMIs included, cDNA was synthesized by 5'RACE. From the 5' RACE reads, TCRdb called clonotypes with MiXCR, one entry per CDR3 protein. The table shows some 65,000 distinct CDR3 sequences, with under 5% occurring only once. This TCR came from a man aged 50-60 years with multiple sclerosis. The chain carries TRBV11-2 and TRBJ1-2, with TRBD1 identical over 7 bases. Sequencing input: PBMCs. The CDR3 spells CASSSQRVNRGHYGYTF. The CDR3 DNA reads as TGTGCCAGCAGCTCCCAGCGTGTGAACAGGGGTCACTATGGCTACACCTTC.